A selection of T cell receptor beta chains follows, all from one sample in a study of blood T cell repertoires in COVID-19. Clones were read by immunoSEQ multiplex PCR, and TCRdb kept only the in-frame ones, dropping some. Of roughly 240,000 clones listed, about 86% are singletons. The specimen sequenced was peripheral blood. These receptors were obtained from a woman in her twenties or thirties who had recovered from COVID-19. Both conserved end residues are part of each CDR3. Fields, in order: J gene, D gene, V gene, clone size, CDR3 protein, CDR3 DNA. The D gene is left open where the match is weak. Expanded clones get a size class; other rows say once, few or many, or leave the size out.

>TRBJ1-4|.|TRBV29-1|.
CSVEVRGATNEKLFF
TGCAGCGTTGAGGTCAGGGGTGCAACTAATGAAAAACTGTTTTTT
>TRBJ2-7|.|TRBV4-1|.
CASSQGSQSSSYEQYF
TGCGCCAGCAGCCAAGGATCACAGTCGAGCTCCTACGAGCAGTACTTC
>TRBJ1-6|.|TRBV9|.
CASSGETGTNSPLHF
TGTGCCAGCAGCGGAGAAACAGGGACGAATTCACCCCTCCACTTT
>TRBJ1-2|TRBD1|TRBV5-4|once
CASRLGAPGQGLGGYTF
TGTGCCAGCAGATTGGGGGCCCCGGGACAGGGACTGGGTGGCTACACCTTC
>TRBJ1-5|.|TRBV6-2/TRBV6-3|once
CASSLQGPSNQPQHF
TGTGCCAGCAGTCTCCAGGGGCCCTCAAATCAGCCCCAGCATTTT
>TRBJ1-2|.|TRBV6-1|.
CASSDGTLLNYGYTF
TGTGCCAGCAGTGACGGGACACTGCTTAACTATGGCTACACCTTC
>TRBJ2-1|TRBD2|TRBV30|.
CAWTKGGADDNEQFF
TGTGCCTGGACTAAGGGAGGGGCAGATGACAATGAGCAGTTCTTC
>TRBJ1-2|.|TRBV6-2/TRBV6-3|.
CASSYSWQGYAVRQGYTF
TGTGCCAGCAGTTACTCTTGGCAGGGGTACGCGGTCAGGCAAGGCTACACCTTC
>TRBJ1-3|TRBD1|TRBV12-3/TRBV12-4|.
CASRGTGGNTIYF
TGTGCCAGCAGGGGGACAGGTGGAAACACCATATATTTT
>TRBJ1-2|.|TRBV27|.
CASSPTPGSPFGGYTF
TGTGCCAGCAGCCCAACCCCGGGATCCCCTTTCGGCGGCTACACCTTC
>TRBJ2-1|.|TRBV5-1|.
CASSRVAGVGDEQFF
TGCGCCAGCAGCAGAGTTGCAGGGGTAGGGGATGAGCAGTTCTTC
>TRBJ2-2|.|TRBV9|.
CASSPGISDTGELFF
TGTGCCAGCAGCCCCGGGATTTCGGACACCGGGGAGCTGTTTTTT
>TRBJ2-5|TRBD2|TRBV7-9|.
CASSLTLAGVQETQYF
TGTGCCAGCAGCTTAACGCTAGCGGGGGTTCAAGAGACCCAGTACTTC
>TRBJ1-2|TRBD1|TRBV4-1|.
CASSAGGNYGYTF
TGCGCCAGCAGCGCAGGGGGCAACTATGGCTACACCTTC
>TRBJ1-5|.|TRBV29-1|.
CSVKVGREIRLSNQPQHF
TGCAGCGTTAAAGTAGGCAGGGAAATACGGCTTAGCAATCAGCCCCAGCATTTT
>TRBJ1-6|.|TRBV5-1|once
CASSSGDSYNSPLHF
TGCGCCAGCAGCTCAGGGGACTCCTATAATTCACCCCTCCACTTT
>TRBJ1-5|.|TRBV7-8|.
CASSLGTPQPQHF
TGTGCCAGCAGCTTAGGGACTCCTCAGCCCCAGCATTTT
>TRBJ2-3|TRBD1|TRBV6-6|.
CASSRPQTGGRTDTQYF
TGTGCCAGCAGTCGGCCGCAAACAGGGGGCAGAACAGATACGCAGTATTTT
>TRBJ2-1|.|TRBV9|once
CASSVGGTGNNEQFF
TGTGCCAGCAGCGTAGGAGGCACAGGGAACAATGAGCAGTTCTTC
>TRBJ2-7|TRBD1|TRBV2|.
CASSFGTGYYEQYF
TGTGCCAGCAGTTTTGGGACAGGATACTACGAGCAGTACTTC
>TRBJ2-3|TRBD2|TRBV6-2/TRBV6-3|.
CASSYSTSGGADTQYF
TGTGCCAGCAGTTACTCGACTAGCGGGGGGGCAGATACGCAGTATTTT
>TRBJ2-2|.|TRBV19|once
CASNGGGGGNTGELFF
TGTGCCAGTAACGGGGGTGGAGGGGGCAACACCGGGGAGCTGTTTTTT
>TRBJ1-5|.|TRBV19|few
CASSTQGWNQPQHF
TGTGCCAGTAGTACACAGGGTTGGAATCAGCCCCAGCATTTT
>TRBJ2-7|TRBD1|TRBV5-1|.
CASSPRQGTYEQYF
TGCGCCAGCAGTCCGCGACAGGGGACCTACGAGCAGTACTTC
>TRBJ2-6|TRBD1|TRBV5-1|once
CASSPGQGGSGANVLTF
TGCGCCAGCAGCCCCGGACAGGGAGGCTCTGGGGCCAACGTCCTGACTTTC
>TRBJ1-4|TRBD1|TRBV5-1|.
CASKQGAEEKLFF
TGCGCCAGCAAACAGGGGGCGGAGGAAAAACTGTTTTTT
>TRBJ1-5|.|TRBV19|.
CASRDRYSNQPQHF
TGTGCCAGTAGGGACAGATATAGCAATCAGCCCCAGCATTTT
>TRBJ2-1|.|TRBV19|.
CASSMLQLNEQFF
TGTGCCAGTAGTATGTTGCAGTTGAATGAGCAGTTCTTC
>TRBJ2-5|TRBD1|TRBV7-6|.
CASSEERGQGLRETQYF
TGTGCCAGCAGCGAGGAGCGCGGACAGGGCCTTCGGGAGACCCAGTACTTC
>TRBJ1-2|TRBD1|TRBV2|once
CASSVDRGVYTF
TGTGCCAGCAGTGTTGACAGGGGCGTCTACACCTTC
>TRBJ1-2|.|TRBV6-5|.
CATLGGSYGYTF
TGTGCCACCCTCGGAGGTAGTTATGGCTACACCTTC
>TRBJ2-2|.|TRBV5-1|.
CASGASFSGGANTGELFF
TGCGCCAGCGGCGCTTCTTTCTCGGGTGGTGCTAACACCGGGGAGCTGTTTTTT
>TRBJ1-2|.|TRBV10-3|many
CAIRQTQGPYGYTF
TGTGCCATCAGACAGACCCAGGGTCCCTATGGCTACACCTTC
>TRBJ1-5|.|TRBV12-5|.
CASGPGIWGGNQPQHF
TGTGCTAGTGGCCCTGGGATATGGGGGGGCAATCAGCCCCAGCATTTT
>TRBJ2-3|.|TRBV15|.
CATSRDQYTQYF
TGTGCCACCAGCAGAGATCAATATACGCAGTATTTT
>TRBJ1-5|TRBD1|TRBV4-2|.
CASSQEQGAYQPQHF
TGTGCCAGCAGCCAAGAACAGGGGGCTTATCAGCCCCAGCATTTT
>TRBJ2-5|.|TRBV6-2/TRBV6-3|.
CASSYSIASSRQETQYF
TGTGCCAGCAGTTACTCGATAGCCTCCAGCCGACAAGAGACCCAGTACTTC
>TRBJ2-4|TRBD2|TRBV4-1|.
CASSLGRGVVDIQYF
TGCGCCAGCAGCCTGGGGAGGGGCGTAGTGGACATTCAGTACTTC
>TRBJ1-2|.|TRBV5-1|.
CASSDRYPYGTLYGYTF
TGCGCCAGCAGCGATCGCTACCCGTACGGGACACTTTATGGCTACACCTTC
>TRBJ2-1|TRBD1|TRBV6-5|once
CASSWDRGRIGAQFF
TGTGCCAGCAGTTGGGACAGGGGGCGCATTGGGGCACAGTTCTTC
>TRBJ1-3|.|TRBV6-5|.
CASSGGDTIYF
TGTGCCAGCAGCGGAGGGGACACCATATATTTT
>TRBJ1-5|.|TRBV3-1/TRBV3-2|.
CASSQSRNQPQHF
TGTGCCAGCAGCCAATCTCGCAATCAGCCCCAGCATTTT
>TRBJ2-2|TRBD1|TRBV6-2/TRBV6-3|.
CASSLTGGSGELFF
TGTGCCAGCAGCTTGACAGGGGGGTCCGGGGAGCTGTTTTTT
>TRBJ1-5|TRBD1|TRBV7-9|once
CASSLAYDREWINQPQHF
TGTGCCAGCAGCTTAGCCTATGACAGGGAATGGATCAATCAGCCCCAGCATTTT
>TRBJ2-7|.|TRBV6-1|.
CASSETVPTYEQYF
TGTGCCAGCAGTGAAACAGTGCCAACCTACGAGCAGTACTTC
>TRBJ2-7|TRBD2|TRBV5-1|once
CASSLAAGGREQYF
TGCGCCAGCAGCTTGGCAGCGGGGGGGCGAGAGCAGTACTTC
>TRBJ1-1|.|TRBV5-1|.
CASSFRGTTEAFF
TGCGCCAGCAGCTTTAGGGGGACCACTGAAGCTTTCTTT
>TRBJ2-7|.|TRBV6-5|few
CASSPTRGAYEQYF
TGTGCCAGCAGTCCAACCAGGGGCGCCTACGAGCAGTACTTC
>TRBJ1-6|TRBD1|TRBV19|.
CASSVMGQGGSPLHF
TGTGCCAGTAGTGTAATGGGACAGGGGGGGTCACCCCTCCACTTT
>TRBJ1-5|.|TRBV6-1|few
CASSEWAGEPQHF
TGTGCCAGCAGTGAATGGGCAGGCGAGCCCCAGCATTTT
>TRBJ2-5|.|TRBV19|.
CASSIGPGGETQYF
TGTGCCAGTAGTATAGGTCCCGGCGGGGAGACCCAGTACTTC
>TRBJ1-6|.|TRBV19|.
CASSGGFENSPLHF
TGTGCCAGTTCGGGGGGATTCGAGAATTCACCCCTCCACTTT
>TRBJ2-5|TRBD1|TRBV6-5|.
CASRPGQGLQETQYF
TGTGCCAGCAGGCCGGGACAGGGCCTCCAAGAGACCCAGTACTTC
>TRBJ2-3|.|TRBV9|.
CASSVGRGDTQYF
TGTGCCAGCAGCGTAGGGAGAGGAGATACGCAGTATTTT
>TRBJ1-1|.|TRBV11-2|.
CASSLVGAGGTEAFF
TGTGCCAGCAGCTTAGTAGGGGCTGGTGGCACTGAAGCTTTCTTT
>TRBJ2-2|TRBD2|TRBV5-1|.
CASRSSPERGNTGELFF
TGCGCCAGCAGGTCGTCCCCTGAGCGGGGAAACACCGGGGAGCTGTTTTTT
>TRBJ2-7|.|TRBV27|once
CASSLQLGFYEQYF
TGTGCCAGCAGTTTACAGCTAGGTTTCTACGAGCAGTACTTC
>TRBJ1-3|.|TRBV2|.
CASSEDGDSGNTIYF
TGTGCCAGCAGTGAAGACGGGGATTCTGGAAACACCATATATTTT
>TRBJ2-5|TRBD1|TRBV18|.
CASSPLTGLETQYF
TGTGCCAGCTCACCACTGACAGGGCTAGAGACCCAGTACTTC